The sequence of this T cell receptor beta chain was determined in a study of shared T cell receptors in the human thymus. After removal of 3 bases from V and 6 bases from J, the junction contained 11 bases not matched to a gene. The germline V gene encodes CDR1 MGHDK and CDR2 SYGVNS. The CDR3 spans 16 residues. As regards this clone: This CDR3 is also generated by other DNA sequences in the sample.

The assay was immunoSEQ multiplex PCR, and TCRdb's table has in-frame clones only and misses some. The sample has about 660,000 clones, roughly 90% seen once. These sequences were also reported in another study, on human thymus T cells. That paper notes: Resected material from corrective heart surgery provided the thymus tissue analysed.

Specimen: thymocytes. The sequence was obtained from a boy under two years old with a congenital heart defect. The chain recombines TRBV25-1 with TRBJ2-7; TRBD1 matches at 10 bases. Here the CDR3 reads CASSDHPGTGVSEQYF. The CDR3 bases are TGTGCCAGCAGTGACCACCCCGGGACAGGGGTGTCCGAGCAGTACTTC.